Each of the 10 T cell receptor beta chains below was sequenced from the same sample in a study of naive and memory T cell subsets. Two oligonucleotides, mixed equimolar, formed the beta constant-region primer covering TRBC1 and TRBC2. TCRdb re-called the UMI-ligation and nested PCR reads with MiXCR, one entry per CDR3 protein. Seen here are 84,000 or so distinct CDR3 sequences, approximately 6.5% observed once, and the top ten hold about 1.6%. Sequencing was performed on central memory CD4+ T cells from blood. The receptors shown here come from a human donor in good health.

This clonotype was counted many times. The chain combines TRBV28 with TRBJ1-6; 10 bases map to TRBD1. Germline V gives CDR1 MDHEN, CDR2 SYDVKM. Trimming cost V 2 bases and J 7 bases; bases outside gene matches: 2. The CDR3 has 15 amino acids. The CDR3 sequence: CASSLPDRGNSPLHF. The DNA of the CDR3 is TGTGCCAGCAGTTTACCGGACAGGGGGAATTCACCCCTCCACTTT.

The CDR3 bases are TGCGCCAGCAGCCAAGAGGAAGAGACCCAGTACTTC. It encodes CASSQEEETQYF. The chain combines TRBV4-3 with TRBJ2-5; D remains ambiguous. The CDR3 length is 12 residues. Germline V gene lookup returns CDR1 LGHNA and CDR2 YSLEER. Trimming stripped 0 bases from V and 3 bases from J, with 2 bases between.

This clonotype came up many times. The chain employs TRBV20-1 and TRBJ1-5; possible D gene TRBD1, 5 bases. Per the germline V gene, CDR1 is DFQATT and CDR2 is SNEGSKA (reference sequence). CDR3 length: 15 amino acids. V was trimmed by 5 bases and J by 3 bases, leaving 17 bases between them. The CDR3 loop is CSAPRGGGPNQPQHF. In nucleotides, the CDR3 is TGCAGTGCTCCAAGGGGTGGGGGTCCCAATCAGCCCCAGCATTTT.

The chain joins TRBV20-1 to TRBJ1-3; D not resolved. The CDR3 sequence is 14 residues long. The V end lost 4 bases, the J end lost 0 bases, and 10 bases lay between the germline ends. Germline V gene data show CDR1 as DFQATT and CDR2 as SNEGSKA (reference sequence). Here the CDR3 DNA reads TGCAGTGCTAAGGACGTCAGCTCTGGAAACACCATATATTTT. Protein product: CSAKDVSSGNTIYF.

This clonotype was detected many times. V gene TRBV19 combines with J gene TRBJ2-6; the D gene is possibly TRBD2 (5 bases). CDR3 length equals 16 residues. The germline CDR1 and CDR2 sequences are LNHDA and SQIVND (reference sequence). V was clipped by 5 bases and J by 1 base, with 12 bases between them. The CDR3 DNA reads as TGTGCCAGTAGTCAACCCCCGGGGTCTGGGGCCAACGTCCTGACTTTC. This encodes CASSQPPGSGANVLTF.

The V gene is TRBV12-3 or TRBV12-4, the J gene TRBJ2-7, with 9 positions matching TRBD1. The ends lost 8 bases at V and 3 bases at J; junction bases unmatched: 5. This CDR3 contains 13 residues. The CDR3 DNA reads as TGTGCCAGCCGTAGGACAGGGGACTACGAGCAGTACTTC. Amino acids: CASRRTGDYEQYF.

This clonotype was counted only a few times. This may stem from a read error, because a much larger clone lies one nucleotide away. CDR3 sequence (DNA): TGTGCCTGGAGTGTAGGGACAGGCCGCGACAATGAGCAGTTCTTC. It encodes CAWSVGTGRDNEQFF. The chain has TRBV30 and TRBJ2-1; 8 bases are a match to TRBD1. Germline V gene sequence: CDR1 GTSNPN, CDR2 SVGIG (reference sequence). Trimming cost V 0 bases and J 5 bases; bases outside gene matches: 6. This CDR3 contains 15 residues.

This chain uses TRBV20-1 with TRBJ2-3, with unresolved D. The CDR3 runs 13 residues. V dropped 5 bases and J dropped 7 bases, with 16 bases sitting between them. From germline, CDR1 is DFQATT and CDR2 SNEGSKA (reference sequence). DNA for the CDR3: TGCAGTGCTGGGGTTACCCCCCAAAATACGCAGTATTTT. As protein: CSAGVTPQNTQYF.

This clonotype was observed many times. V is TRBV6-6 and J is TRBJ2-7; D possibly corresponds to TRBD1 (6 bases). The V and J ends lost 5 bases and 3 bases respectively, with 11 bases between them. Germline V gene sequence: CDR1 MNHNY, CDR2 SVGAGI (reference sequence). The CDR3 has 13 amino acids. CDR3 residues: CASSGQQGYEQYF. CDR3 in DNA: TGTGCCAGCAGTGGACAACAGGGCTACGAGCAGTACTTC.

This clonotype was observed many times. The rearrangement uses TRBV28 and TRBJ2-7, with 7 bases lining up with TRBD1. The CDR3 has 16 amino acids. V shed 5 bases, J shed 3 bases, and the junction held 13 bases outside the gene matches. CDR1 is MDHEN, CDR2 SYDVKM, per germline. Here the CDR3 reads CASSPWTGGSGYEQYF. CDR3 sequence (DNA): TGTGCCAGCAGTCCTTGGACAGGCGGAAGTGGCTACGAGCAGTACTTC.